The 24 T cell receptor beta chains reported below all come from one sample, sequenced in a study of shared clonotypes between healthy human individuals. Assay used: immunoSEQ multiplex PCR; TCRdb lists only in-frame clones, some missing. The data contain more than 2 million clones, 90% to 95% of them singletons. Sequenced input: naive CD4+ T cells sorted from blood. The subset denotes: CD45RA+ positively selected. Source of these receptors: a man aged 18 to 29 in good health.

This chain connects TRBV10-3 to TRBJ1-4, with 10 bases aligning to TRBD1. The CDR3 extends over 13 amino acids. Germline loops: CDR1 ENHRY, CDR2 SYGVKD. Trimming at V came to 10 bases and at J to 4 bases, leaving 3 bases not matched to a gene. The CDR3 is CASGTGVNEKLFF. The CDR3 DNA sequence: TGTGCCAGCGGGACAGGGGTTAATGAAAAACTGTTTTTT.

CDR3: CASTNTLTETQYF. As DNA, the CDR3 is TGTGCCAGCACAAACACCCTTACCGAGACCCAGTACTTC. The chain couples TRBV7-6 to TRBJ2-5; D ambiguous. V was cut by 7 bases and J by 5 bases, with 14 bases left in between. The CDR3 covers 13 residues. From germline, CDR1 is SGHVS and CDR2 FNYEAQ.

The chain has TRBV5-1 and TRBJ1-4; TRBD1 might be the D (5 bases). CDR1 is SGHRS and CDR2 is YFSETQ in the germline V gene. V lost 0 bases to trimming and J lost 8 bases, with 26 bases between them. The CDR3 covers 19 residues. CDR3 sequence: CASSLARAGMVVPPEKLFF. CDR3 in DNA: TGCGCCAGCAGCTTGGCCCGGGCAGGGATGGTAGTCCCCCCGGAAAAACTGTTTTTT.

The gene calls are TRBV11-2 and TRBJ1-4; TRBD1 is a possible D gene (6 bases). V lost 0 bases and J 7 bases, leaving 12 bases between the germline ends. The CDR3 sequence is 15 residues long. CDR1 is SGHAT, CDR2 FQNNGV, per germline. CDR3 sequence reads: CASSLEAGVTEKLFF. For the CDR3, the DNA is TGTGCCAGCAGCTTAGAGGCAGGGGTTACTGAAAAACTGTTTTTT. The full variable domain, with the rest looked up from reference TRBV11-2 and TRBJ1-4, is EAGVAQSPRYKIIEKRQSVAFWCNPISGHATLYWYQQILGQGPKLLIQFQNNGVVDDSQLPKDRFSAERLKGVDSTLKIQPAKLEDSAVYLCASSLEAGVTEKLFFGSGTQLSVL.

V is TRBV5-6 and J is TRBJ2-7; D not certain. This CDR3 region has 14 residues. V dropped 2 bases and J dropped 6 bases, with 15 bases sitting between them. Germline CDR1 is SGHDT and CDR2 is YYEEEE. DNA for the CDR3: TGTGCCAGCAGCTTCTTAGGCCGGAAGGGCGAGCAGTACTTC. Protein: CASSFLGRKGEQYF.

In its sample, this clone was seen once. Additional DNA sequences in this sample encode the identical CDR3. As DNA, the CDR3 is TGCGCCAGCAGCTTGGGTCAGGGCGGCTACGAGCAGTACTTC. Translation gives CASSLGQGGYEQYF. The V and J genes are TRBV5-1 and TRBJ2-7; tentatively, D is TRBD1 (5 bases). The CDR3 contains 14 residues. Germline values: CDR1 SGHRS, CDR2 YFSETQ. The V and J ends lost 0 bases and 3 bases respectively, with 10 bases between them.

The chain employs TRBV7-2 and TRBJ2-7; 9 bases are shared with TRBD2. V was pared by 5 bases and J by 3 bases, with 8 bases of the junction left unmatched. This CDR3 region has 15 residues. The V gene's germline CDR1 is SGHTA and CDR2 FQGNSA. CDR3 nucleotide sequence: TGTGCCAGCAGCATAAAAGCGGGAGGAATCTACGAGCAGTACTTC. This gives the protein CASSIKAGGIYEQYF.

The rearrangement joins TRBV29-1 to TRBJ2-5; 8 bases are shared with TRBD1. Per germline, CDR1 SQVTM and CDR2 ANQGSEA. Unmatched junction bases numbered 7, after V lost 6 bases and J lost 4 bases. This CDR3 is built from 13 residues. The DNA for the CDR3 is TGCAGCGTCTACAGGGGGACCGGAGAGACCCAGTACTTC. Its translation: CSVYRGTGETQYF.

V gene TRBV5-1 combines with J gene TRBJ1-4; possible D gene TRBD1, 5 bases. Trimming left V 5 bases short and J 5 bases short, with 22 bases between. This CDR3 is 17 amino acids long. In germline, CDR1 is SGHRS, CDR2 YFSETQ. DNA of the CDR3: TGCGCCAGCAGTTTTGCCCCCCAGGGAAGAATAAATGAAAAACTGTTTTTT. This translates into CASSFAPQGRINEKLFF.

The rearrangement links TRBV29-1 to TRBJ1-2; D possibly corresponds to TRBD1 (5 bases). V lost 3 bases to trimming and J lost 2 bases, with 13 bases between them. Germline CDR1 is SQVTM and CDR2 is ANQGSEA. This CDR3 is 14 amino acids long. CDR3 bases: TGCAGCGTTGAGTACGGGGCCGGAAACTATGGCTACACCTTC. It specifies CSVEYGAGNYGYTF.

The chain is built from TRBV5-4 and TRBJ2-1; D unresolved. Deletions cut 0 bases from V and 5 bases from J, with 15 bases between. There are 16 residues in the CDR3. The V gene's germline CDR1 is SGHNT and CDR2 YYREEE (reference sequence). This CDR3 reads CASSLGRTDRNNEQFF. CDR3 DNA sequence: TGTGCCAGCAGCTTGGGGCGGACGGATAGAAACAATGAGCAGTTCTTC.

The gene calls are TRBV5-1 and TRBJ1-1, with D uncertain. The germline CDR1 and CDR2 sequences are SGHRS and YFSETQ. Trimming stripped 0 bases from V and 5 bases from J, with 11 bases between. This CDR3 is built from 14 residues. The CDR3 sequence: CASSLGGKETEAFF. The CDR3 DNA follows: TGCGCCAGCAGCTTGGGAGGGAAGGAGACTGAAGCTTTCTTT.

The chain couples TRBV11-2 to TRBJ2-7; D may be TRBD1 (6 bases). The V end lost 1 base, the J end lost 3 bases, and 10 bases lay between the germline ends. Germline V gives CDR1 SGHAT, CDR2 FQNNGV. The CDR3 length is 14 residues. The CDR3 protein is CASSLGDKIYEQYF. CDR3 bases: TGTGCCAGCAGCTTAGGGGACAAGATCTACGAGCAGTACTTC. The variable domain in full, with the rest retrieved from reference TRBV11-2 and TRBJ2-7, is EAGVAQSPRYKIIEKRQSVAFWCNPISGHATLYWYQQILGQGPKLLIQFQNNGVVDDSQLPKDRFSAERLKGVDSTLKIQPAKLEDSAVYLCASSLGDKIYEQYFGPGTRLTVT.

The chain employs TRBV25-1 and TRBJ2-1; 7 nucleotides agree with TRBD1. The V gene's germline CDR1 is MGHDK and CDR2 SYGVNS. V shed 1 base and J 2 bases; nucleotides not matched to a gene: 2. The CDR3 spans 15 residues. The CDR3 sequence is CASSELDRTYNEQFF. The CDR3 region has the DNA TGTGCCAGCAGTGAATTGGACAGGACCTACAATGAGCAGTTCTTC.

This clone has a single count. The rearrangement joins TRBV5-4 to TRBJ1-2; 7 bases map to TRBD1. Trimming at V came to 5 bases and at J to 1 base, leaving 11 bases not matched to a gene. Per germline, CDR1 SGHNT and CDR2 YYREEE (reference sequence). The CDR3 has 16 residues. CDR3 nucleotides: TGTGCCAGCAGTACAGGGGCGAACCTGGTTAACTATGGCTACACCTTC. It specifies CASSTGANLVNYGYTF.

The chain has TRBV6-6 and TRBJ2-7; 7 positions agree with TRBD1. Germline CDR1 is MNHNY and CDR2 is SVGAGI (reference sequence). Unmatched junction bases numbered 9, after V lost 6 bases and J lost 4 bases. The CDR3 runs to 14 residues. The chain's CDR3 is CASSEQGPDYEQYF. The CDR3 coding sequence is TGTGCCAGCAGCGAACAGGGGCCTGATTACGAGCAGTACTTC.

The rearrangement uses TRBV6-1 and TRBJ1-2, with a possible D match to TRBD1 (5 bases). V gave up 4 bases and J gave up 8 bases, with 11 bases separating them. Germline values: CDR1 MNHNS, CDR2 SASEGT. This CDR3 is 12 amino acids long. This chain's CDR3 is CASSGDVGGYTF. The CDR3, as DNA: TGTGCCAGCAGTGGGGACGTGGGGGGCTACACCTTC.

In regard to this clone: At one end, the junction sequence differs from germline, possibly due to a read error. The chain combines TRBV7-7 with TRBJ2-1; TRBD2 aligns across 9 bases. CDR1 is SSHAT and CDR2 is FNYEAQ in the germline V gene (reference sequence). The CDR3 sequence is 15 residues long. The CDR3 bases are TGTGCTAGCAGCTTAGACCTACTAGCGGGTAATGAGCAGTTCTTC. Protein sequence: CASSLDLLAGNEQFF.

The chain links TRBV19 to TRBJ1-4, with 10 bases aligning to TRBD1. The V gene's germline CDR1 is LNHDA and CDR2 SQIVND (reference sequence). Trimming removed 5 bases from V and 1 base from J; junction bases left unmatched: 7. The CDR3 extends over 17 amino acids. Written as DNA, the CDR3 is TGTGCCAGTAGTGGGCGACAGGGGGCCCAAACTAATGAAAAACTGTTTTTT. Its protein is CASSGRQGAQTNEKLFF.

The chain combines TRBV18 with TRBJ2-2, with D possibly TRBD1 on 6 matching bases. CDR1 and CDR2 from the germline V gene are KGHSH and LQKENI. Trimming shortened V by 8 bases and J by 6 bases, and 10 bases separated the two germline ends. CDR3 length: 12 amino acids. In DNA, the CDR3 is TGTGCCAGCACAGGGAAGGCCGGGGAGCTGTTTTTT. This encodes CASTGKAGELFF. The complete variable domain, with remaining parts taken from reference TRBV18 and TRBJ2-2, reads NAGVMQNPRHLVRRRGQEARLRCSPMKGHSHVYWYRQLPEEGLKFMVYLQKENIIDESGMPKERFSAEFPKEGPSILRIQQVVRGDSAAYFCASTGKAGELFFGEGSRLTVL.

This chain joins TRBV9 and TRBJ2-3, with 11 nucleotides matching TRBD2. CDR3 size: 16 residues. Losses at the gene ends were 3 bases for V and 5 bases for J; bases not matched to a gene: 8. The germline gives CDR1 SGDLS, CDR2 YYNGEE. CDR3 nucleotide sequence: TGTGCCAGCAGCGCCACTAGCGGGGGCCAGGGAGATACGCAGTATTTT. Protein product: CASSATSGGQGDTQYF.

In regard to this clone: In the same sample, other DNA sequences code for this CDR3. DNA for the CDR3: TGTGCCAGCTCACCGAACGGGGATTCACCCCTCCACTTT. Its protein product is CASSPNGDSPLHF. The chain carries TRBV18 and TRBJ1-6; D is unclear. CDR3 size: 13 residues. V gave up 3 bases and J gave up 8 bases, with 8 bases separating them. CDR1 and CDR2 (germline): KGHSH, LQKENI.

The chain joins TRBV5-4 to TRBJ2-3; D is unresolved. Germline CDR1 SGHNT, CDR2 YYREEE (reference sequence). This CDR3 is built from 13 residues. V was cut by 0 bases and J by 6 bases, with 8 bases left in between. Written as DNA, the CDR3 is TGTGCCAGCAGCTTGGCCGCGTTCGATACGCAGTATTTT. The encoded protein is CASSLAAFDTQYF. Supplemented by reference TRBV5-4 and TRBJ2-3, the full variable domain reads ETGVTQSPTHLIKTRGQQVTLRCSSQSGHNTVSWYQQALGQGPQFIFQYYREEENGRGNFPPRFSGLQFPNYSSELNVNALELDDSALYLCASSLAAFDTQYFGPGTRLTVL.

At least ten counts were recorded for this clone. The chain links TRBV29-1 to TRBJ1-1; D is unresolved. This CDR3 region has 12 residues. The V gene lost 5 bases and the J gene lost 0 bases, with 7 bases spanning the gap. The V gene's germline CDR1 is SQVTM and CDR2 ANQGSEA. CDR3 coding DNA: TGCAGCGTTACTGTGATGAACACTGAAGCTTTCTTT. Its protein product is CSVTVMNTEAFF.